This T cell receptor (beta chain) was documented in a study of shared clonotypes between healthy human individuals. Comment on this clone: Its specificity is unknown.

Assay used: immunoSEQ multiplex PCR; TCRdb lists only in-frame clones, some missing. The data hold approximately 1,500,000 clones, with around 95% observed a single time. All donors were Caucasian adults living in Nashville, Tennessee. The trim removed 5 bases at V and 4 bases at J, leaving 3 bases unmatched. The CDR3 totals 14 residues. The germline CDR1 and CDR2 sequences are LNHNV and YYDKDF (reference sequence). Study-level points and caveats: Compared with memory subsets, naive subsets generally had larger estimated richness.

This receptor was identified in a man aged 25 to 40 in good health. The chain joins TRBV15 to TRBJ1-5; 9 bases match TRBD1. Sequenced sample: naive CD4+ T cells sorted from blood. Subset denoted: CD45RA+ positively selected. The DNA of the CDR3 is TGTGCCACCAGCGGACAGGGGCCTAATCAGCCCCAGCATTTT. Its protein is CATSGQGPNQPQHF.